A single sample gave rise to the 9 T cell receptor beta chains below, sequenced in a study of shared clonotypes between healthy human individuals. Clones were read by immunoSEQ multiplex PCR, and TCRdb kept only the in-frame ones, dropping some. The sample consists of more than 1.2 million clones, around 98.5% of them appearing once. Sequenced material: naive CD4+ T cells sorted from blood. Documented subset: CD45RA+ positively selected. These receptors were taken from a man younger than 45 in good health.

Note on this clone: The junction does not match germline at one end; this may be a read error. The CDR3 coding sequence is TGTGCCAGCAGATTAGCGGAGGGGAGTGAAGCTTTCTTT. Translating gives CASRLAEGSEAFF. The chain recombines TRBV7-9 with TRBJ1-1, with D maybe TRBD1 (5 bases). The V gene's germline CDR1 is SEHNR and CDR2 FQNEAQ (reference sequence). This CDR3 has 13 residues.

V is TRBV6-5 and J is TRBJ1-4, with a tentative D call TRBD1 (6 bases). The ends were cut back, 5 bases at V and 4 bases at J, with 8 bases in the middle. CDR1 MNHEY and CDR2 SVGAGI come from the germline V gene. The CDR3 extends over 13 amino acids. This CDR3 is CASSKGGNEKLFF. In nucleotides, the CDR3 is TGTGCCAGCAGTAAAGGGGGTAATGAAAAACTGTTTTTT.

This rearrangement joins TRBV5-1 to TRBJ2-3; 9 positions match TRBD1. This CDR3 spans 17 amino acids. Germline-derived CDR1 and CDR2 are SGHRS and YFSETQ. The J segment lost 0 bases and the V segment lost 0 bases, leaving 5 bases of the junction unmatched. The CDR3 protein is CASSLEGQGFSTDTQYF. The CDR3 DNA reads TGCGCCAGCAGCTTGGAGGGACAGGGTTTTAGCACAGATACGCAGTATTTT.

J is TRBJ1-4 and V is TRBV11-2; 8 bases are shared with TRBD1. V dropped 7 bases and J dropped 8; count of bases not matched to a gene: 6. Germline V gene data show CDR1 as SGHAT and CDR2 as FQNNGV. This CDR3 comprises 13 residues. CDR3 nucleotide sequence: TGTGCCAGCACCCAGGGGGCTAGAGAAAAACTGTTTTTT. It codes for CASTQGAREKLFF.

The chain links TRBV2 to TRBJ1-1, with unresolved D. CDR3 length: 12 residues. From germline, CDR1 is SNHLY and CDR2 FYNNEI. With 4 bases removed from V and 7 bases from J, the gap between germline ends came to 10 bases. The CDR3 spells CASSGGRVEAFF. In DNA, the CDR3 is TGTGCCAGCAGTGGAGGACGGGTTGAAGCTTTCTTT.

The chain uses TRBV20-1 and TRBJ2-2; D remains ambiguous. The germline gives CDR1 DFQATT, CDR2 SNEGSKA (reference sequence). CDR3 length equals 11 residues. This chain's CDR3 is CKLRNTGELFF. CDR3 DNA sequence: TGCAAGTTACGGAACACCGGGGAGCTGTTTTTT.

The chain is built from TRBV5-4 and TRBJ2-3; D not certain. This CDR3 is 14 amino acids long. V was clipped by 5 bases and J by 2 bases, with 12 bases between them. In germline, CDR1 is SGHNT, CDR2 YYREEE (reference sequence). CDR3 amino acids: CASRDGASTDTQYF. The CDR3, as DNA: TGTGCCAGCAGGGACGGAGCCTCCACAGATACGCAGTATTTT.

The chain is built from TRBV28 and TRBJ2-7, with 9 bases aligning to TRBD1. The V gene end was trimmed by 6 bases and the J gene end by 4 bases; junction bases not matched to a gene: 7. This CDR3 has 14 amino acids. CDR1 is MDHEN, CDR2 SYDVKM, per germline. CDR3 amino acids: CASSLGTGLYEQYF. The CDR3 nucleotides read TGTGCCAGCAGCCTCGGGACAGGGCTTTACGAGCAGTACTTC.

The rearrangement uses TRBV14 and TRBJ2-3; D might be TRBD2 (6 bases). Germline V gene data show CDR1 as SGHDN and CDR2 as FVKESK. This CDR3 spans 15 amino acids. Trimming stripped 5 bases from V and 1 base from J, with 13 bases between. In DNA, the CDR3 is TGTGCCAGCAGCGCACTAGCCATTGGCACAGATACGCAGTATTTT. Translation gives CASSALAIGTDTQYF.